A selection of T cell receptor beta chains follows, all from one sample in a study of blood T cell repertoires in COVID-19. Method: immunoSEQ multiplex PCR; TCRdb's copy keeps in-frame clones and lacks some. Among just over 150,000 clones listed, roughly nine tenths were seen once. The sequenced sample was peripheral blood. These receptors all come from a woman in her 70s with acute or convalescent COVID-19. Each CDR3 is given with its conserved first and last residue. A D gene is named only where the DNA matches it firmly. Not all rows give a size; the values are once, few, many and, for expanded clones, a class.

d_call j_call v_call clone_size cdr3_aa
- TRBJ1-5 TRBV5-6 - CASSLYKGLGNQPQHF
TRBD1 TRBJ1-4 TRBV5-1 - CASSRGDRATNEKLFF
- TRBJ1-3 TRBV2 - CASSRVPYTIYF
TRBD2 TRBJ2-1 TRBV9 - CASSELTSGGVSSYNEQFF
- TRBJ1-2 TRBV27 - CASSFPQSQGSSDYGYTF
- TRBJ1-5 TRBV7-9 - CASSLQGGNQPQHF
- TRBJ1-2 TRBV6-5 - CASAPGGGGYGYTF
TRBD1 TRBJ2-2 TRBV19 - CASSILTGDTGELFF
- TRBJ1-3 TRBV7-6 - CASSSQGSAGNTIYF
- TRBJ1-6 TRBV9 once CASSVGRAGNNSPLHF
TRBD2 TRBJ2-1 TRBV6-1 - CASSDVGLATHEQFF
TRBD1 TRBJ1-2 TRBV6-5 once CAGLRDSNYGYTF
- TRBJ1-1 TRBV6-5 once CASINPRGNTEAFF
TRBD1 TRBJ1-1 TRBV7-9 - CASSVGQGGTEAFF
- TRBJ2-4 TRBV30 - CAWGPGHGGKNIQYF
- TRBJ1-5 TRBV15 - CATSPIGVGNQPQHF
TRBD1 TRBJ1-4 TRBV2 - CASTRTGTPGEKLFF
TRBD2 TRBJ2-5 TRBV5-4 - CASSEGTSGGEETQYF
TRBD2 TRBJ2-2 TRBV6-5 - CASRSGGGPGELFF
- TRBJ2-7 TRBV13 - CASSFLYEQYF
- TRBJ2-7 TRBV4-1 - CASSRNRDITYEQYF
- TRBJ2-2 TRBV24-1 - CATSEAGMGGTGELFF
TRBD2 TRBJ2-5 TRBV5-1 - CASSLEGRGGAETQYF
- TRBJ2-2 TRBV5-1 - CASSPTTGYTGELFF
- TRBJ2-7 TRBV5-5 - CASSLEGAPATLRYF
- TRBJ1-2 TRBV6-5 - CATKQGHWDYGYTF
TRBD1 TRBJ2-7 TRBV19 - CASAQDRGPFEQYF
- TRBJ2-1 TRBV3-1/TRBV3-2 - CASSTLGNEQFF
- TRBJ2-5 TRBV5-1 - CASSFQGAGETQYF
- TRBJ1-4 TRBV27 - CASSLSGRQGSQKLFF
- TRBJ1-6 TRBV7-9 - CASSGEVNSPLHF
TRBD1 TRBJ1-4 TRBV23-1 - CASSQSSPGQGERDEKLFF
TRBD1 TRBJ2-2 TRBV3-1/TRBV3-2 - CASSLNTGGASTGELFF
TRBD2 TRBJ2-1 TRBV7-2 - CASSRTGGNEQFF
TRBD1 TRBJ1-1 TRBV7-9 - CASSHDRATEAFF
- TRBJ1-4 TRBV18 - CASSPPPGEKLFF
- TRBJ2-4 TRBV7-2 - CASSLGQAKNIQYF
- TRBJ1-2 TRBV5-6 once CASSLPGARSGGGYTF
- TRBJ1-5 TRBV7-9 - CASSLSSVKDQPQHF